One sample yielded the 25 T cell receptor beta chains listed below, sequenced in a study of blood T cells in healthy people across ages. A second 7 to 11 cycle PCR used barcoded and J-beta primers. TCRdb passed the 5' RACE reads through MiXCR, listing each CDR3 protein once. The sample contains under 2 million distinct CDR3 sequences, about 32% of which appear only once. Source material: blood. All receptors derive from a woman aged 25 to 45 in good health.

The chain employs TRBV6-2 or TRBV6-3 and TRBJ1-5, with D hard to call. The germline V gene has CDR1 MNHEY and CDR2 SVGEGT. This CDR3 region has 15 residues. Trimming stripped 3 bases from V and 1 base from J, with 10 bases between. CDR3: CASSYGRTSNQPQHF. The CDR3, as DNA: TGTGCCAGCAGTTATGGCAGGACGAGCAATCAGCCCCAGCATTTT.

This clonotype was counted a few times. The genes are TRBV7-2 and TRBJ1-2; possible D gene TRBD1, 6 bases. V dropped 2 bases and J dropped 7 bases, with 17 bases sitting between them. The CDR3 loop spans 15 amino acids. CDR1 and CDR2 (germline): SGHTA, FQGNSA. CDR3 residues: CASSLSLQKQGGYTF. The CDR3 DNA reads TGTGCCAGCAGCTTATCCCTCCAGAAACAGGGTGGCTACACCTTC.

V is TRBV28 and J is TRBJ2-1; D remains unclear. This CDR3 spans 18 amino acids. V was shortened by 4 bases and J by 9 bases, with 28 bases between the two germline ends. The germline V gene has CDR1 MDHEN and CDR2 SYDVKM. CDR3 protein: CASSSPSRSRWFVGEQFF. DNA of the CDR3: TGTGCCAGCAGTTCCCCTTCCCGGAGCCGATGGTTTGTGGGTGAGCAGTTCTTC. Full variable domain (missing parts from reference TRBV28 and TRBJ2-1): DVKVTQSSRYLVKRTGEKVFLECVQDMDHENMFWYRQDPGLGLRLIYFSYDVKMKEKGDIPEGYSVSREKKERFSLILESASTNQTSMYLCASSSPSRSRWFVGEQFFGPGTRLTVL.

The V gene is TRBV28, the J gene TRBJ1-2, with D possibly TRBD1 on 5 matching bases. The germline CDR1 and CDR2 sequences are MDHEN and SYDVKM. Trimming took off 5 bases at V and 7 bases at J, with 23 bases between the two ends. The CDR3 consists of 16 residues. The CDR3 is CASSSGGLKAGRGYTF. The CDR3 nucleotides are TGTGCCAGCAGTAGTGGGGGACTTAAGGCAGGACGTGGCTACACCTTC.

This chain connects TRBV5-1 to TRBJ2-5; 10 bases align to TRBD2. Germline trimming cut 4 bases from V and 3 bases from J; bases unmatched to any gene: 3. Germline CDR1 SGHRS, CDR2 YFSETQ. This CDR3 comprises 14 residues. The CDR3 DNA reads as TGCGCCAGCAGCCAAGGACTAGCGGAAGAGACCCAGTACTTC. Protein: CASSQGLAEETQYF. Full variable domain (remainder filled in from reference TRBV5-1 and TRBJ2-5): KAGVTQTPRYLIKTRGQQVTLSCSPISGHRSVSWYQQTPGQGLQFLFEYFSETQRNKGNFPGRFSGRQFSNSRSEMNVSTLELGDSALYLCASSQGLAEETQYFGPGTRLLVL.

This CDR3 reads CSAMSGTGVEDTQYF. Here the CDR3 DNA reads TGCAGTGCTATGTCCGGGACAGGGGTTGAGGATACGCAGTATTTT. The rearrangement uses TRBV20-1 and TRBJ2-3, with 10 bases matching TRBD1. Germline trimming cut 4 bases from V and 6 bases from J; bases unmatched to any gene: 10. CDR3 length equals 15 residues. Germline assignment: CDR1 DFQATT and CDR2 SNEGSKA (reference sequence).

This clonotype has more than one count but fewer than ten. The V call is TRBV5-1, the J call TRBJ2-7; possible D gene TRBD1, 6 bases. The germline V gene encodes CDR1 SGHRS and CDR2 YFSETQ. The V and J ends lost 7 bases and 4 bases respectively, with 18 bases between them. The CDR3 has 14 amino acids. CDR3 DNA: TGCGCCAGCTCCCACACGGGACACGCTTACGAGCAGTACTTC. Translated: CASSHTGHAYEQYF.

The V call is TRBV12-3 or TRBV12-4, the J call TRBJ2-7, with D possibly TRBD2 on 6 matching bases. This CDR3 is 14 amino acids long. The V and J ends lost 7 bases and 1 base respectively, with 14 bases between them. The DNA for the CDR3 is TGTGCCAGCACCGCGGGACTGTATTCCTACGAGCAGTACTTC. Translating it yields CASTAGLYSYEQYF.

CDR3 sequence (DNA): TGTGCCAGCAGGCCCCAAGTGGCTAGCGGCACAGATACGCAGTATTTT. This sequence encodes CASRPQVASGTDTQYF. The rearrangement uses TRBV5-5 and TRBJ2-3, with D perhaps matching TRBD2 (6 bases). The length of the CDR3 is 16 residues. Germline CDR1 reads SGHKS; CDR2 reads YYEKEE (reference sequence). Trimming pared 5 bases from V and 1 base from J, leaving 17 bases between.

This rearrangement joins TRBV7-3 to TRBJ2-3; D remains ambiguous. Trimming cost V 5 bases and J 5 bases, with 17 bases left between them. The CDR3 runs 15 residues. Germline V gene lookup returns CDR1 SGHTA and CDR2 FQGTGA. The CDR3 loop reads CASSPHAISGDTQYF. The CDR3, as DNA: TGTGCCAGCAGCCCACATGCCATCTCGGGAGATACGCAGTATTTT.

This chain links TRBV4-1 with TRBJ2-3; 8 bases line up with TRBD2. The V and J ends lost 0 bases and 4 bases, in that order; junction bases with no gene match: 12. The CDR3 has 18 amino acids. From germline, CDR1 is MGHRA and CDR2 YSYEKL. In nucleotides, the CDR3 is TGCGCCAGCAGCCAAGAATTTGGCGGGGGGCCTCACTCAGATACGCAGTATTTT. It codes for CASSQEFGGGPHSDTQYF.

The chain employs TRBV7-2 and TRBJ2-1, with 7 positions matching TRBD1. Unmatched junction bases numbered 9, after V lost 5 bases and J lost 5 bases. Germline V lookup: CDR1 SGHTA, CDR2 FQGNSA. This CDR3 is 15 amino acids long. CDR3 residues: CTSSVYRGIHNEQFF. CDR3 DNA sequence: TGTACCAGCAGCGTTTACAGGGGTATCCACAATGAGCAGTTCTTC.

This clonotype has ten or more counts. DNA of the CDR3: TGCGCCAGCAGCCGTATCGATCTAGGACTAGCGGGGGACAATGAGCAGTTCTTC. As protein: CASSRIDLGLAGDNEQFF. The genes are TRBV4-1 and TRBJ2-1; 13 positions agree with TRBD2. V shed 4 bases, J shed 5 bases, and the junction held 11 bases outside the gene matches. CDR3 size: 18 residues. Germline values: CDR1 MGHRA, CDR2 YSYEKL.

This clonotype appeared a few times. CDR3 in DNA: TGCAGTGCTCCCTTGTTTTTTCGGGTTGACACTGAAGCTTTCTTT. Encoded protein: CSAPLFFRVDTEAFF. J is TRBJ1-1 and V is TRBV20-1; D call uncertain. V was cut by 5 bases and J by 3 bases, with 19 bases left in between. This CDR3 spans 15 amino acids. Germline V gene lookup returns CDR1 DFQATT and CDR2 SNEGSKA (reference sequence).

The chain couples TRBV5-1 to TRBJ1-2, with D maybe TRBD1 (6 bases). The V gene's germline CDR1 is SGHRS and CDR2 YFSETQ. The CDR3 covers 12 residues. The V gene lost 3 bases and the J gene lost 6 bases, with 9 bases spanning the gap. The CDR3 spells CASSWSGDGYTF. In DNA, the CDR3 is TGCGCCAGCAGCTGGTCAGGGGATGGCTACACCTTC.

This clonotype was picked up a small number of times. This chain uses TRBV20-1 with TRBJ2-7; 7 nucleotides agree with TRBD2. V dropped 5 bases and J dropped 3; count of bases not matched to a gene: 13. Germline V gene data show CDR1 as DFQATT and CDR2 as SNEGSKA (reference sequence). CDR3 length: 15 residues. CDR3 nucleotide sequence: TGCAGTGCTGAGCCCTCTAGCGGAGAAAACTACGAGCAGTACTTC. Translated: CSAEPSSGENYEQYF.

This clonotype was observed a few times. This rearrangement joins TRBV13 to TRBJ1-1, with D maybe TRBD1 (6 bases). The CDR3 extends over 16 amino acids. Germline V gives CDR1 PRHDT, CDR2 FYEKMQ (reference sequence). With 5 bases removed from V and 0 bases from J, the gap between germline ends came to 16 bases. The CDR3 sequence: CASSLHGTTMNTEAFF. The CDR3 DNA follows: TGTGCCAGCAGCCTCCATGGGACAACCATGAACACTGAAGCTTTCTTT.

V is TRBV6-1 and J is TRBJ1-2; 7 bases agree with TRBD1. The CDR3 contains 17 residues. J lost 0 bases, V lost 1 base, and 8 bases had no gene match. Germline V gene lookup returns CDR1 MNHNS and CDR2 SASEGT. The CDR3 bases are TGTGCCAGCAGTGAAGGTCACAGGGGTTTCGCTAACTATGGCTACACCTTC. It specifies CASSEGHRGFANYGYTF.

This clonotype has just a few counts. The junction shows a germline mismatch at one end, possibly a read error. The genes are TRBV20-1 and TRBJ2-4, with TRBD2 matching 7 bases. The DNA end lines up better with TRBJ2-7; the J call may be wrong. Germline loops: CDR1 DFQATT, CDR2 SNEGSKA (reference sequence). CDR3 size: 14 residues. This CDR3 reads CNASPGLTVVEQYF. The CDR3 coding sequence is TGCAATGCTAGCCCGGGACTAACGGTTGTCGAGCAGTACTTC.

This clonotype was recorded once. The chain recombines TRBV6-1 with TRBJ1-5, with 7 bases that match TRBD1. V was pared by 8 bases and J by 0 bases, with 16 bases of the junction left unmatched. Germline V gene lookup returns CDR1 MNHNS and CDR2 SASEGT. The CDR3 sequence is 18 residues long. The chain's CDR3 is CASDQVSGQLYSNQPQHF. CDR3 nucleotides: TGTGCCAGCGATCAGGTCTCGGGACAGCTGTATAGCAATCAGCCCCAGCATTTT.

The chain carries TRBV3-1 and TRBJ2-7; 9 nucleotides match TRBD1. This CDR3 has 17 amino acids. Germline values: CDR1 LGHDT, CDR2 YNNKEL (reference sequence). The junction had 14 bases not matched to a gene; V was cut back by 4 bases and J by 4 bases. CDR3 region: CASSPGRADRGQYEQYF. The CDR3, as DNA: TGTGCCAGCAGCCCGGGGAGGGCGGACAGGGGACAATACGAGCAGTACTTC.

The J gene is TRBJ2-6, the V gene TRBV9; perhaps TRBD2 as D (7 bases). V was shortened by 4 bases and J by 1 base, with 21 bases between the two germline ends. The CDR3 runs to 19 residues. The germline gives CDR1 SGDLS, CDR2 YYNGEE. The CDR3 DNA is TGTGCCAGCAGCCCCAAGGGCGGGGGCCAAATATCTGGGGCCAACGTCCTGACTTTC. This gives the protein CASSPKGGGQISGANVLTF.

In this sample, this clonotype turned up a few times. V usage is TRBV4-2 and J usage is TRBJ2-7, with a tentative D call TRBD2 (6 bases). Germline V lookup: CDR1 LGHNA, CDR2 YNFKEQ. CDR3 size: 18 residues. Between the trimmed V and J ends, which lost 5 bases and 6 bases, there was a span of 29 bases. The CDR3 loop reads CASSMYPIGGERATEQYF. The DNA for the CDR3 is TGTGCCAGCAGCATGTACCCCATCGGCGGGGAAAGAGCTACCGAGCAGTACTTC.

This clonotype appeared a few times. One junction end disagrees with the germline gene, perhaps due to a read error. The chain recombines TRBV11-2 with TRBJ2-7; D is uncertain. The CDR3 contains 11 residues. The germline gives CDR1 SGHAT, CDR2 FQNNGV. CDR3 in amino acids: CASSFHYEQYF. The CDR3 bases are TGCGCCAGCAGCTTCCACTACGAGCAGTACTTC.

This clonotype was counted only a few times. CDR3 sequence reads: CASSDASRGSDEQFF. The CDR3 region has the DNA TGTGCCAGCAGTGATGCGAGCCGGGGGTCCGATGAGCAGTTCTTC. The gene calls are TRBV7-2 and TRBJ2-1, with a tentative D call TRBD2 (6 bases). CDR1 is SGHTA, CDR2 FQGNSA, per germline. V lost 6 bases, J lost 8 bases, and 20 bases lay in between. The CDR3 runs to 15 residues.